This T cell receptor beta chain emerged from a study of cytomegalovirus exposure and HLA in healthy donors. General study findings and limits: Earlier findings revealed that most TCR beta V segments proved productive either about 87% or about 30% of the time. In a later analysis, parvovirus B19, influenza, CMV and Epstein-Barr virus appeared linked to several top co-occurrence clusters. Across HLA loci, a later analysis found differing TCR association rates, with DRB1 most and HLA-C fewest.

About this clone itself: Its antigen is still unknown.

With 3 bases removed from V and 4 bases from J, the gap between germline ends came to 12 bases. Germline-derived CDR1 and CDR2 are MGHRA and YSYEKL. The CDR3 covers 14 residues. Use of 60 Vbeta and 13 Jbeta primers characterized the PCR. Clones were read by immunoSEQ multiplex PCR, and TCRdb kept only the in-frame ones, dropping some. The data hold about 120,000 clones, with about 85% observed a single time. The receptor's source is a young man in good health and CMV-seropositive. The rearrangement uses TRBV4-1 and TRBJ1-1; no clear D. Sequences were obtained from PBMCs. In nucleotides, the CDR3 is TGCGCCAGCAGCCAGGGCGTACTCACCACTGAAGCTTTCTTT. It codes for CASSQGVLTTEAFF.